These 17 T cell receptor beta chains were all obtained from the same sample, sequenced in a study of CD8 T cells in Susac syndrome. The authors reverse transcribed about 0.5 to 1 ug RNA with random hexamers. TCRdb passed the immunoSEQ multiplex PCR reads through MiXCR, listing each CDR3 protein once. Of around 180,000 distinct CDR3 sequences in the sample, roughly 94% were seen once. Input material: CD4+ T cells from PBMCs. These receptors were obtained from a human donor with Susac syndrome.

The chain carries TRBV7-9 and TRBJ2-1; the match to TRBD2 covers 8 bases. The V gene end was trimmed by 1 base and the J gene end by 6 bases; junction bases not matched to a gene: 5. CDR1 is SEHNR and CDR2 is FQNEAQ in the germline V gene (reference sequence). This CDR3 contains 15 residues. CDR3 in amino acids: CASSLVAGGFNEQFF. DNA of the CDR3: TGTGCCAGCAGCTTAGTGGCGGGGGGATTCAATGAGCAGTTCTTC.

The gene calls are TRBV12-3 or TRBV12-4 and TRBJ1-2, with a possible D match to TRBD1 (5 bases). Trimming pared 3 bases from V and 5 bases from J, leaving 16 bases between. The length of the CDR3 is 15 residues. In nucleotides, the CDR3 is TGTGCCAGCAGTTTTACGGGACCAGCGAAGTATGGCTACACCTTC. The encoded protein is CASSFTGPAKYGYTF.

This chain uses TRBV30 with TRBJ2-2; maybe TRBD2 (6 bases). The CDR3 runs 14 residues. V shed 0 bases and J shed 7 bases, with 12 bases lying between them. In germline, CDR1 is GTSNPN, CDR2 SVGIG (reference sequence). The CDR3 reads CAWSVLEAGGELFF. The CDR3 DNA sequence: TGTGCCTGGAGTGTACTAGAAGCGGGCGGGGAGCTGTTTTTT.

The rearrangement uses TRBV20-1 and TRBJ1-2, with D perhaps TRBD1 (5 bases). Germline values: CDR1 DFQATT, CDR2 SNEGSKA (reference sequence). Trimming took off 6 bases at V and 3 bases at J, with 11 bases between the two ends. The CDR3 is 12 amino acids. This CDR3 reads CSATDSYYGYTF. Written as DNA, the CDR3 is TGCAGTGCCACCGACAGCTACTATGGCTACACCTTC.

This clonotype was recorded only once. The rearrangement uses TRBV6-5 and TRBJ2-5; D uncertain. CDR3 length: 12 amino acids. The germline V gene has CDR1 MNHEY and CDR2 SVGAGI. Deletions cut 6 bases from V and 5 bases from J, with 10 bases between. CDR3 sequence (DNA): TGTGCCAGCAGCCCCATCGGGGAGACCCAGTACTTC. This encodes CASSPIGETQYF.

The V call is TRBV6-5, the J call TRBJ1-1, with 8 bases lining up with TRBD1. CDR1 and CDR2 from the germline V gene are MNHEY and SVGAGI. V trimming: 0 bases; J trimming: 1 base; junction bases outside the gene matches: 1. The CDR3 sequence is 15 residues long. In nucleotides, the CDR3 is TGTGCCAGCAGTTACTCGACAGGGGCGAACACTGAAGCTTTCTTT. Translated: CASSYSTGANTEAFF.

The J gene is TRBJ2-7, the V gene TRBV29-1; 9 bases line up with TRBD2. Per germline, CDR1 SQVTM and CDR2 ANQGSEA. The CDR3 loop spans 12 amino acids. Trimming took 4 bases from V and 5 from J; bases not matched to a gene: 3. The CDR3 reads CSVGRGGHEQYF. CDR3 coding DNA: TGCAGCGTTGGGCGGGGGGGCCACGAGCAGTACTTC.

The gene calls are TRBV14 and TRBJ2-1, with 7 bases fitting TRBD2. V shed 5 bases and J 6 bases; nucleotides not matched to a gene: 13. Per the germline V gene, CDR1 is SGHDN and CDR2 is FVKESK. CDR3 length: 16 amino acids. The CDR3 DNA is TGTGCCAGCAGCTCCATGTCGGGGGGTCCTGTCAATGAGCAGTTCTTC. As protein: CASSSMSGGPVNEQFF.

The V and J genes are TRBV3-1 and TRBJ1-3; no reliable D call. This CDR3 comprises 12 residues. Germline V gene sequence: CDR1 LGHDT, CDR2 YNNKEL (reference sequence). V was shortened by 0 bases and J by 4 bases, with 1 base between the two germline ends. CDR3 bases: TGTGCCAGCAGCCAAGAGGGAAACACCATATATTTT. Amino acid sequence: CASSQEGNTIYF.

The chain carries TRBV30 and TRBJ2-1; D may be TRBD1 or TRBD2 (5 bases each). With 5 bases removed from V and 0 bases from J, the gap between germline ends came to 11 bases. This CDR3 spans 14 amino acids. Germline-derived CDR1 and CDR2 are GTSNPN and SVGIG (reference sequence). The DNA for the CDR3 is TGTGCCTGGGGGGACCTAACCTCCTACAATGAGCAGTTCTTC. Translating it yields CAWGDLTSYNEQFF.

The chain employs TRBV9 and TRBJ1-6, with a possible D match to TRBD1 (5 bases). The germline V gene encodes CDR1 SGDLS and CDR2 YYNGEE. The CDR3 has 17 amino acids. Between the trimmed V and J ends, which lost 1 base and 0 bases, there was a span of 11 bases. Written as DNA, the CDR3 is TGTGCCAGCAGCGTATCTCTCGGGGGCTCCTATAATTCACCCCTCCACTTT. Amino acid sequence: CASSVSLGGSYNSPLHF.

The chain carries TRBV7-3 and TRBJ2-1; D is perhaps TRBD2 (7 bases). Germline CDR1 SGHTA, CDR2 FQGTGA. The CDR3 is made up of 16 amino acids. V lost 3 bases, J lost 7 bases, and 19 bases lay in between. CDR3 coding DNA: TGTGCCAGCAGCTTTCCTCCGGGGGGCCTATCAAATGAGCAGTTCTTC. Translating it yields CASSFPPGGLSNEQFF.

The chain's CDR3 is CAISDPGTPYQETQYF. Written as DNA, the CDR3 is TGTGCCATCAGTGATCCCGGGACTCCTTACCAAGAGACCCAGTACTTC. The chain is built from TRBV10-3 and TRBJ2-5, with a weak D call TRBD2 (6 bases). Germline values: CDR1 ENHRY, CDR2 SYGVKD. The V end was cut by 3 bases, the J end by 0 bases, with 14 bases between. The CDR3 totals 16 residues.

This CDR3 is CASSPRMAGASYNSPLHF. The DNA for the CDR3 is TGTGCCAGCAGCCCCCGCATGGCAGGGGCCTCCTATAATTCACCCCTCCACTTT. The J gene is TRBJ1-6, the V gene TRBV9; D possibly corresponds to TRBD1 (6 bases). CDR1 SGDLS and CDR2 YYNGEE come from the germline V gene. CDR3 length equals 18 residues. V shed 4 bases and J shed 0 bases, with 17 bases lying between them.

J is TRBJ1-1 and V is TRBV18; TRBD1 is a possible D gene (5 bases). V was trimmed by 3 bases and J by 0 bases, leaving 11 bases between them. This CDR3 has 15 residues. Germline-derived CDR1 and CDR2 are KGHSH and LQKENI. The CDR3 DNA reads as TGTGCCAGCTCACCTCGAGGGGAGATGAACACTGAAGCTTTCTTT. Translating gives CASSPRGEMNTEAFF.

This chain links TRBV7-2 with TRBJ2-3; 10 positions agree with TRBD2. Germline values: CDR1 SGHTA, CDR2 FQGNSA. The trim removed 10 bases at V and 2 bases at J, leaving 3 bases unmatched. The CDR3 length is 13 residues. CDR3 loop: CATSGGVTDTQYF. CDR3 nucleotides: TGTGCCACAAGCGGGGGGGTCACAGATACGCAGTATTTT. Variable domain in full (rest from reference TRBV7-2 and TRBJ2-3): GAGVSQSPSNKVTEKGKDVELRCDPISGHTALYWYRQSLGQGLEFLIYFQGNSAPDKSGLPSDRFSAERTGGSVSTLTIQRTQQEDSAVYLCATSGGVTDTQYFGPGTRLTVL.

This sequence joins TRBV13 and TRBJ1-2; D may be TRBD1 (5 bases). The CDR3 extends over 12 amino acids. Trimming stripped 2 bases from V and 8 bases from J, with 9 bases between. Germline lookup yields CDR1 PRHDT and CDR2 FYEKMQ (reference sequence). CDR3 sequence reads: CASSLLGVGYTF. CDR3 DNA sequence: TGTGCCAGCAGCTTACTAGGGGTGGGCTACACCTTC.